The 10 T cell receptor beta chains presented below share a single source sample, sequenced in a study of T cells in localized non-small cell lung cancer. Clones were read by immunoSEQ multiplex PCR, and TCRdb kept only the in-frame ones, dropping some. The profile shows about 26,000 clones, roughly 80% of them singletons. Here the sequenced sample was peripheral blood, taken before any cancer treatment. The receptors were gathered from a man aged 40 to 69 with stage III squamous cell lung carcinoma.

The chain employs TRBV6-1 and TRBJ1-2; no firm D call. With 5 bases removed from V and 8 bases from J, the gap between germline ends came to 9 bases. Germline lookup yields CDR1 MNHNS and CDR2 SASEGT. The CDR3 runs to 11 residues. The CDR3 bases are TGTGCCAGCAGTCCTAGGGTGGGCTACACCTTC. This encodes CASSPRVGYTF.

The chain couples TRBV7-2 to TRBJ1-2; tentative D call: TRBD1 (5 bases). The germline V gene encodes CDR1 SGHTA and CDR2 FQGNSA. This CDR3 has 13 amino acids. The V gene lost 5 bases and the J gene lost 1 base, with 8 bases spanning the gap. CDR3 loop: CASSPQVNYGYTF. CDR3 nucleotide sequence: TGTGCCAGCAGCCCACAGGTTAACTATGGCTACACCTTC. The whole variable domain, filled in from reference TRBV7-2 and TRBJ1-2, reads GAGVSQSPSNKVTEKGKDVELRCDPISGHTALYWYRQSLGQGLEFLIYFQGNSAPDKSGLPSDRFSAERTGGSVSTLTIQRTQQEDSAVYLCASSPQVNYGYTFGSGTRLTVV.

This chain joins TRBV30 and TRBJ1-5, with D unclear. Germline V gene sequence: CDR1 GTSNPN, CDR2 SVGIG (reference sequence). CDR3 length equals 16 residues. V was cut by 2 bases and J by 3 bases, with 17 bases left in between. The CDR3 sequence: CAWSTGPHGLNQPQHF. In nucleotides, the CDR3 is TGTGCCTGGAGTACTGGGCCCCACGGCCTCAATCAGCCCCAGCATTTT.

The chain carries TRBV11-1 and TRBJ2-5; D may correspond to TRBD1 or TRBD2 (6 bases each). The CDR3 length is 14 residues. CDR1 is SGHAT, CDR2 FQDESV, per germline (reference sequence). V lost 5 bases to trimming and J lost 4 bases, with 14 bases between them. DNA of the CDR3: TGTGCCAGCAGCACCCGTGGGGGGCGAGAGACCCAGTACTTC. This codes for CASSTRGGRETQYF.

The chain carries TRBV7-2 and TRBJ1-6; no definite D call. Germline CDR1 SGHTA, CDR2 FQGNSA. The V end lost 2 bases, the J end lost 6 bases, and 14 bases lay between the germline ends. CDR3 length: 16 residues. CDR3 sequence reads: CASSLRVGRVNSPLHF. DNA for the CDR3: TGTGCCAGCAGCTTAAGAGTAGGGCGGGTTAATTCACCCCTCCACTTT. The variable domain in full, completed from reference TRBV7-2 and TRBJ1-6, reads GAGVSQSPSNKVTEKGKDVELRCDPISGHTALYWYRQSLGQGLEFLIYFQGNSAPDKSGLPSDRFSAERTGGSVSTLTIQRTQQEDSAVYLCASSLRVGRVNSPLHFGNGTRLTVT.

The rearrangement links TRBV19 to TRBJ2-7, with 7 bases aligning to TRBD2. This CDR3 comprises 14 residues. Germline V gene sequence: CDR1 LNHDA, CDR2 SQIVND (reference sequence). Unmatched junction bases numbered 11, after V lost 7 bases and J lost 5 bases. CDR3 nucleotide sequence: TGTGCCAGTATCCGTAGCGGGTCCAACCACGAGCAGTACGTC. This gives the protein CASIRSGSNHEQYV.

CDR3 bases: TGTGCCAGCAACGACAGGTTTGAAGCTTTCTTT. Translating it yields CASNDRFEAFF. The gene calls are TRBV6-5 and TRBJ1-1, with D perhaps TRBD1 (6 bases). The CDR3 totals 11 residues. The V end lost 7 bases, the J end lost 7 bases, and 10 bases lay between the germline ends. Germline CDR1 reads MNHEY; CDR2 reads SVGAGI.

The V and J genes are TRBV6-1 and TRBJ2-3, with unresolved D. Germline lookup yields CDR1 MNHNS and CDR2 SASEGT. V lost 0 bases and J 4 bases, leaving 17 bases between the germline ends. CDR3 length: 17 amino acids. The CDR3 loop reads CASSEALYTLSPDTQYF. CDR3 sequence (DNA): TGTGCCAGCAGTGAAGCGCTCTATACTCTTTCTCCAGATACGCAGTATTTT.

The J gene is TRBJ1-6, the V gene TRBV4-1; TRBD1 might be the D (5 bases). CDR1 is MGHRA, CDR2 YSYEKL, per germline. Trimming took off 0 bases at V and 10 bases at J, with 13 bases between the two ends. The CDR3 is 15 residues long. The CDR3: CASSQEAGLRSPLHF. The DNA of the CDR3 is TGCGCCAGCAGCCAAGAGGCAGGGTTGCGATCACCCCTCCACTTT.

This clone was counted once. V usage is TRBV6-6 and J usage is TRBJ2-5; a weak D match, TRBD1 (5 bases). V gave up 6 bases and J gave up 4 bases, with 9 bases separating them. This CDR3 is 12 amino acids long. Germline CDR1 MNHNY, CDR2 SVGAGI (reference sequence). In nucleotides, the CDR3 is TGTGCCAGCAGCCCGGACACAGAGACCCAGTACTTC. Translating it yields CASSPDTETQYF.